The 18 T cell receptor beta chains presented below share a single source sample, sequenced in a study of tumor-infiltrating lymphocytes in primary liver carcinoma. For blood RNA, unsorted whole blood served as the source, and germline DNA was extracted too. Synthesis of TCR beta cDNA was carried out from 500 ng total RNA with a constant-region primer. TCR beta libraries came from three nested multiplex PCR rounds using slightly modified ARM-PCR. Amplification in the first two PCR rounds was performed using TRBV1-TRBV30 forward primers and a C-beta reverse primer for 10 cycles each. MiXCR was run by TCRdb on the multiplex PCR reads, yielding one entry per CDR3 protein. The sample includes about 320,000 distinct CDR3 sequences, roughly 60% of them seen just once. Sequenced material: peripheral blood. Receptors were obtained from a man between 40 and 49 years old with primary liver carcinoma and hepatitis B virus infection.

On this clonotype itself: Since a much larger clone is just one base distant, this may be a read error. This chain joins TRBV12-3 or TRBV12-4 and TRBJ1-6, with D perhaps TRBD1 (6 bases). Trimming took 5 bases from V and 9 from J, leaving 14 bases between them. CDR3 size: 14 residues. CDR3 in amino acids: CASSNGGGPSPLHF. The CDR3 DNA reads as TGTGCCAGCAGTAACGGGGGCGGCCCTTCACCCCTCCACTTT.

As regards this clonotype: Since a much larger clone is just one base distant, this may be a read error. The rearrangement joins TRBV6-1 to TRBJ1-5; 9 bases agree with TRBD1. This CDR3 comprises 16 residues. V trimming: 6 bases; J trimming: 3 bases; junction bases outside the gene matches: 9. CDR1 is MNHNS and CDR2 is SASEGT in the germline V gene. CDR3 bases: TGTGCCAGCAGCAAAAAGGGGACAGGGCCCAATCAGCCCCAGCATTTT. It specifies CASSKKGTGPNQPQHF.

Turning to this clonotype: This could be a read error, since a much larger clone is one nucleotide away. The chain uses TRBV4-2 and TRBJ2-3, with D possibly called TRBD1 or TRBD2 (5 bases each). CDR3 length equals 14 residues. Germline V gene lookup returns CDR1 LGHNA and CDR2 YNFKEQ. CDR3 sequence reads: CASSQGDRTDTRYF. DNA for the CDR3: TGTGCCAGCAGCCAAGGGGACCGCACAGATACGCGGTATTTT.

With respect to this clonotype: Given a much more abundant clone one base away, this may be a read error. Without the conserved terminal phenylalanine or tryptophan, this CDR3 likely stems from a read error. The chain joins TRBV29-1 to TRBJ2-6, with D unresolved. V was clipped by 5 bases and J by 0 bases, with 5 bases between them. The CDR3 consists of 13 residues. Germline loops: CDR1 SQVTM, CDR2 ANQGSEA. The chain's CDR3 is CSVSGSGANVLTI. The DNA for the CDR3 is TGCAGCGTTTCAGGCTCTGGGGCCAACGTCCTGACTATC.

This clonotype has ten or more counts. The DNA of the CDR3 is TGTGCCAGCAGCCCTTCGCGGGATAATCGGCAGTTCTTC. Residues: CASSPSRDNRQFF. V is TRBV12-3 or TRBV12-4 and J is TRBJ2-1; tentative D call: TRBD2 (6 bases). The V gene lost 6 bases and the J gene lost 12 bases, with 18 bases spanning the gap. This CDR3 has 13 amino acids.

This clonotype appeared a single time. Without the conserved terminal phenylalanine or tryptophan, this CDR3 likely stems from a read error. The chain employs TRBV12-3 or TRBV12-4 and TRBJ2-1; D perhaps matches TRBD2 (6 bases). V shed 7 bases and J shed 0 bases, with 13 bases lying between them. This CDR3 is 15 amino acids long. The CDR3 nucleotides are TGTGCCAGCAACCAGCTGGAGGGCTCCTACAATGAGCAGTTCCTC. Translated, it gives CASNQLEGSYNEQFL.

A remark on this clonotype: It may be a read error: a sequence one base away is much more abundant. The genes are TRBV7-9 and TRBJ2-1; no clear D. The CDR3 contains 14 residues. Germline-derived CDR1 and CDR2 are SEHNR and FQNEAQ (reference sequence). The CDR3 region is CTSSPSSKYNEQFF. CDR3 nucleotide sequence: TGTACCAGCAGCCCGTCCTCGAAGTACAATGAGCAGTTCTTC. Based on the CDR3 plus reference TRBV7-9 and TRBJ2-1, the full variable domain is DTGVSQNPRHKITKRGQNVTFRCDPISEHNRLYWYRQTLGQGPEFLTYFQNEAQLEKSRLLSDRFSAERPKGSFSTLEIQRTEQGDSAMYLCTSSPSSKYNEQFFGPGTRLTVL.

The V call is TRBV29-1, the J call TRBJ1-3, with a weak D call TRBD1 (5 bases). CDR3 length: 16 residues. With 2 bases removed from V and 4 bases from J, the gap between germline ends came to 18 bases. The germline CDR1 and CDR2 sequences are SQVTM and ANQGSEA. The CDR3 sequence is CSVEYSRGVAGNTIYF. The CDR3 DNA reads TGCAGCGTTGAATATAGTCGGGGGGTAGCAGGAAACACCATATATTTT. Looking up the rest from reference TRBV29-1 and TRBJ1-3 gives the full variable domain: SAVISQKPSRDICQRGTSLTIQCQVDSQVTMMFWYRQQPGQSLTLIATANQGSEATYESGFVIDKFPISRPNLTFSTLTVSNMSPEDSSIYLCSVEYSRGVAGNTIYFGEGSWLTVV.

V usage is TRBV5-1 and J usage is TRBJ2-7; 8 bases map to TRBD2. Trimming took 4 bases from V and 1 from J; bases not matched to a gene: 4. Germline V CDR1 and CDR2: SGHRS, YFSETQ. The CDR3 extends over 14 amino acids. CDR3 region: CASSLSGDSYEQYF. CDR3 DNA sequence: TGCGCCAGCAGCCTTAGCGGGGATTCCTACGAGCAGTACTTC.

A word on this clonotype: The junction and the germline gene differ at one end; a read error may be behind it. V is TRBV12-3 or TRBV12-4 and J is TRBJ2-3; tentatively, D is TRBD2 (7 bases). CDR3 length: 15 residues. CDR3 in amino acids: CASSFSGGDRDTQYF. The CDR3 region has the DNA TGTGCCAGCAGTTTTTCGGGGGGCGACAGAGATACGCAGTATTTC.

The rearrangement links TRBV5-1 to TRBJ2-2, with 7 bases that match TRBD1. The V gene end was trimmed by 4 bases and the J gene end by 1 base; junction bases not matched to a gene: 4. Germline V gene sequence: CDR1 SGHRS, CDR2 YFSETQ. This CDR3 has 15 amino acids. Here the CDR3 reads CASSPRTGNTGELFF. CDR3 coding DNA: TGCGCCAGCAGCCCCCGGACAGGGAACACCGGGGAGCTGTTTTTT.

This clonotype has only a few counts. The chain combines TRBV14 with TRBJ2-1; a possible D gene is TRBD2 (6 bases). Germline V gene data show CDR1 as SGHDN and CDR2 as FVKESK. V lost 3 bases, J lost 7 bases, and 10 bases lay in between. The length of the CDR3 is 13 residues. Here the CDR3 reads CASSQSGTNEQFF. The CDR3 DNA is TGTGCCAGCAGCCAGTCCGGGACTAATGAGCAGTTCTTC.

Comment on this clonotype: This sequence may be a read error, since a much larger clone differs from it by one base. This chain joins TRBV5-5 and TRBJ1-1; no reliable D call. Trimming left V 4 bases short and J 5 bases short, with 24 bases between. The CDR3 consists of 17 residues. Germline V gene sequence: CDR1 SGHKS, CDR2 YYEKEE (reference sequence). CDR3 residues: CASSPGVARSWGTEAFF. The DNA of the CDR3 is TGTGCCAGCAGCCCGGGAGTGGCCCGCTCTTGGGGAACTGAAGCTTTCTTT.

This clonotype was seen just once. CDR3 nucleotides: TGCGCCAGCAGCCATGAAGATTACGGGTTTGATACGCAGTATTTT. This codes for CASSHEDYGFDTQYF. The chain is built from TRBV4-3 and TRBJ2-3, with unresolved D. V gave up 3 bases and J gave up 6 bases, with 16 bases separating them. The CDR3 sequence is 15 residues long. Germline CDR1 LGHNA, CDR2 YSLEER.

In this sample, this clonotype turned up many times. The V call is TRBV7-8, the J call TRBJ2-7, with D uncertain. The V end was cut by 2 bases, the J end by 0 bases, with 8 bases between. The CDR3 runs to 14 residues. Germline lookup yields CDR1 SGHVS and CDR2 FQNEAQ. As DNA, the CDR3 is TGTGCCAGCAGCTTATTTCTCAGCTCCTACGAGCAGTACTTC. This translates into CASSLFLSSYEQYF.

A word on this clonotype: It may be a read error: a sequence one base away is much more abundant. This chain links TRBV6-5 with TRBJ2-1; D may match TRBD1 or TRBD2 (5 bases each). The germline gives CDR1 MNHEY, CDR2 SVGAGI. V gave up 2 bases and J gave up 5 bases, with 16 bases separating them. The CDR3 runs to 16 residues. The DNA for the CDR3 is TGTGCCAGCAGTTACCAGGGCCTCCCGGGAAACAATGAGCAGTTCTTC. Translated: CASSYQGLPGNNEQFF.

V and J are TRBV11-2 and TRBJ2-1; no definite D call. CDR1 is SGHAT and CDR2 is FQNNGV in the germline V gene. V lost 3 bases to trimming and J lost 7 bases, with 16 bases between them. CDR3 size: 15 residues. The CDR3 here is CASSFRQIFYNEQFF. CDR3 bases: TGTGCCAGCAGCTTCAGGCAGATCTTCTATAATGAGCAGTTCTTC. Filled out from reference TRBV11-2 and TRBJ2-1, the complete variable domain reads EAGVAQSPRYKIIEKRQSVAFWCNPISGHATLYWYQQILGQGPKLLIQFQNNGVVDDSQLPKDRFSAERLKGVDSTLKIQPAKLEDSAVYLCASSFRQIFYNEQFFGPGTRLTVL.

This clonotype was found many times. J is TRBJ1-2 and V is TRBV6-6; D gene unclear. V gave up 6 bases and J gave up 0 bases, with 8 bases separating them. The CDR3 consists of 13 residues. Germline CDR1 MNHNY, CDR2 SVGAGI (reference sequence). CDR3: CASRPDSNYGYTF. In nucleotides, the CDR3 is TGTGCCAGCAGGCCCGACTCTAACTATGGCTACACCTTC.